This TCR beta chain is drawn from a study of PD-1 blockade in classical Hodgkin lymphoma. Study at large: Intravenous nivolumab at 3 mg/kg was given to patients every 2 weeks. Study-level results: By C4D1, diversity of CD4+ TCRs had risen significantly, whereas that of CD8+ TCRs had not. Individuals who commenced nivolumab within less than 1 year of ASCT were excluded. Partial responders and progressors had significantly lower baseline TCR diversity.

As for this clone: The antigen is undetermined.

Sequenced by immunoSEQ multiplex PCR; TCRdb stores in-frame clones only, minus some. Of 75,000 to 100,000 clones in the sample, 90% to 95% were seen once. Regarding time point: cycle 4 day 1 (C4D1), after six to seven weeks of nivolumab. Every single patient, without exception, relapsed after autologous stem cell transplantation, and brentuximab vedotin exposure varied. CDR1 and CDR2 (germline): KGHSH, LQKENI. V gave up 6 bases and J gave up 6 bases; unmatched junction bases: 10. The CDR3 covers 15 residues. V gene TRBV18 combines with J gene TRBJ2-3; 9 bases are shared with TRBD1. The clonotype comes from a human donor with classical Hodgkin lymphoma. The source was peripheral blood mononuclear cells (PBMCs), collected before the fourth cycle of nivolumab. The CDR3 nucleotides read TGTGCCAGCTCCTCTGGACAGGGGAGGACTGATACGCAGTATTTT. Its translation: CASSSGQGRTDTQYF. Supplemented by reference TRBV18 and TRBJ2-3, the full variable domain reads NAGVMQNPRHLVRRRGQEARLRCSPMKGHSHVYWYRQLPEEGLKFMVYLQKENIIDESGMPKERFSAEFPKEGPSILRIQQVVRGDSAAYFCASSSGQGRTDTQYFGPGTRLTVL.